This TCR beta chain is from a study of T-cell memory formation after mild COVID-19. V shed 5 bases and J shed 0 bases, with 20 bases lying between them. From germline, CDR1 is SGHTA and CDR2 FQGNSA. This CDR3 region has 18 residues. TCRdb independently ran MiXCR on the 5' RACE reads; one entry per CDR3 protein. The sample records hundreds of thousands of distinct CDR3 sequences, around 15% being singletons. The sample consisted of PBMCs or a T cell subset sorted from them (not recorded which). This sequence joins TRBV7-2 and TRBJ2-1; TRBD2 is a possible D gene (7 bases). The receptor's source is a man aged 18 to 30 who had mild COVID-19 (a few samples of this study predate the infection). Cell type and time point are not known. The CDR3 spells CASSRRGTTLSSYNEQFF. In DNA form, the CDR3 reads TGTGCCAGCAGCCGGAGGGGGACTACACTTAGCTCCTACAATGAGCAGTTCTTC.